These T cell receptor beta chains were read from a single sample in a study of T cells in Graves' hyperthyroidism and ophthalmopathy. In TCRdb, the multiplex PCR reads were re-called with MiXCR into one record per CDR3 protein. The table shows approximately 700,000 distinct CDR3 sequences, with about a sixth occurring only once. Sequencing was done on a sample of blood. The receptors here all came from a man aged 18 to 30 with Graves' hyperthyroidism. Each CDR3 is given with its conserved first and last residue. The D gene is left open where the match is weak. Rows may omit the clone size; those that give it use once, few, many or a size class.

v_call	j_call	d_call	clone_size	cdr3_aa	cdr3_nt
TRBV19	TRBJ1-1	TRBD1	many	CASDRTGTMNTEAFF	TGTGCCAGTGACCGGACAGGGACCATGAACACTGAAGCTTTCTTT
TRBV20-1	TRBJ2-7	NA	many	CSASYSSVPYEQYF	TGCAGTGCTAGCTACTCTAGCGTACCCTACGAGCAGTACTTC
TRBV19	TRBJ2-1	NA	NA	CASSPSDWSSYNEQFF	TGTGCCAGTAGTCCCTCGGACTGGAGCTCCTACAATGAGCAGTTCTTC
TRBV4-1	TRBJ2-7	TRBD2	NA	CASSQVLAGGPYEQYF	TGCGCCAGCAGCCAAGTGTTAGCGGGAGGTCCCTACGAGCAGTACTTC
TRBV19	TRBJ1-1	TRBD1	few	CASSKDRDTEAFF	TGTGCCAGTAGTAAGGACAGGGACACTGAAGCTTTCTTT
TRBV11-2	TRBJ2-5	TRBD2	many	CASSETSGSKDQYF	TGTGCCAGCAGTGAGACTAGCGGGAGTAAGGACCAGTACTTC
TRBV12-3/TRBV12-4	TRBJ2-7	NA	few	CASSLYPPYAYEQYF	TGTGCCAGCAGTTTATACCCACCCTACGCCTACGAGCAGTACTTC
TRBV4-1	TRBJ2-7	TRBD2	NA	CASSPSLASSYEQYF	TGCGCCAGCAGCCCTTCACTAGCGAGTTCCTACGAGCAGTACTTC
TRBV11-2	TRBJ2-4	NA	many	CASRGSLAKNIQYF	TGTGCCAGCCGTGGGTCTCTAGCCAAAAACATTCAGTACTTC
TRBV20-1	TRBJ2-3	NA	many	CSARDRLRGTDTQYF	TGCAGTGCTAGAGATCGACTAAGAGGCACAGATACGCAGTATTTT
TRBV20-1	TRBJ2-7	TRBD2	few	CSVPTSGGSYEQYF	TGCAGTGTCCCGACTAGCGGGGGTTCCTACGAGCAGTACTTC
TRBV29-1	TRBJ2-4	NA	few	CSVTLDSKNIQYF	TGCAGCGTTACCCTCGACAGTAAAAACATTCAGTACTTC
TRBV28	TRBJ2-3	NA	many	CASSLPGPADTQYF	TGTGCCAGCAGTCTTCCTGGACCGGCAGATACGCAGTATTTT
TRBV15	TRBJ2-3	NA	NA	CATSSSSWITDTQYF	TGTGCCACCAGCAGCTCTAGCTGGATCACAGATACGCAGTATTTT
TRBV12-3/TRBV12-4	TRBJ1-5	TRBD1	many	CASSLGQGQLYSNQPQHF	TGTGCCAGCAGTTTAGGACAGGGCCAGCTCTATAGCAATCAGCCCCAGCATTTT
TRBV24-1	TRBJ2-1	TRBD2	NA	CATSDPGTSDYNEQFF	TGTGCCACCAGTGACCCCGGGACTAGCGATTACAATGAGCAGTTCTTC
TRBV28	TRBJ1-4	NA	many	CASTRALEKLFF	TGTGCCAGCACTCGGGCCCTGGAGAAACTGTTTTTT
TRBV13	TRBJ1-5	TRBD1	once	CASSQTGEQPQHF	TGTGCCAGCAGCCAGACAGGGGAACAGCCCCAGCATTTT
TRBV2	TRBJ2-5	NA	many	CASSDRPPTYF	TGTGCCAGCAGTGACAGGCCCCCCACGTACTTC
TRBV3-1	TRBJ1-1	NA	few	CASSYRMRGNTEAFF	TGTGCCAGCAGCTACAGAATGCGGGGGAACACTGAAGCTTTCTTT
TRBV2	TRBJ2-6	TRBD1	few	CASRPGQGTGANVLTF	TGTGCCAGCAGGCCGGGACAGGGAACTGGGGCCAACGTCCTGACTTTC
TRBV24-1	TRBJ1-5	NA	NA	CATSDHQEVNQPQHF	TGTGCCACCAGTGATCATCAGGAGGTAAATCAGCCCCAGCATTTT
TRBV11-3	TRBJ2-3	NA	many	CASSPDRGGDTQYF	TGTGCCAGCAGCCCCGACCGTGGAGGAGATACGCAGTATTTT
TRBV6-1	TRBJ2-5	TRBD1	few	CASCPFGDRGQETQYF	TGTGCCAGCTGTCCTTTCGGGGACAGGGGTCAAGAGACCCAGTACTTC
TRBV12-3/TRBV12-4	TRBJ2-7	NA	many	CASSLHSSPSEQYF	TGTGCCAGCAGTTTACACTCCAGCCCTTCCGAGCAGTACTTC